These T cell receptor beta chains were read from a single sample in a study of human T cells and chemical hapten exposure. TCRdb analysed the RACE reads with MiXCR anew, one entry per CDR3 protein. In the table there are approximately 350,000 distinct CDR3 sequences, more than 5% of which are singletons. The sequencing used whole blood, collected in connection with sensitization to the hapten diphenylcyclopropenone (DPC). Every receptor here comes from a woman between 18 and 29 years old with alopecia areata. Some clones in this sample may be carry-over from other donors' samples. The CDR3 runs from the conserved cysteine through the conserved F or W. A D gene is named only where the DNA matches it firmly. Clone size is given for some rows only: seen once, a few or many times, or a class if the clone is expanded.

- many TRBJ2-2 TRBV18 TGTGCCAGCTCACCACGGTACACCGGGGAGCTGTTTTTT CASSPRYTGELFF
TRBD1 many TRBJ2-1 TRBV20-1 TGCAGTGCTAGCGGACAGGTACGGAATGAGCAGTTCTTC CSASGQVRNEQFF
- few TRBJ2-7 TRBV7-2 TGTGCCAGCAGCTTAGCCGGAGACCCCTCAAACTACGAGCAGTACTTC CASSLAGDPSNYEQYF
- - TRBJ1-1 TRBV6-5 TGTGCCAGCAGTTACGGTCCCAGCGGCGAAGCTTTCTTT CASSYGPSGEAFF
TRBD1 few TRBJ2-3 TRBV4-2 TGTGCCAGCAGCCAAGGGTCCAGGGGGCCCGAGGGGGGCACAGATACGCAGTATTTT CASSQGSRGPEGGTDTQYF
- many TRBJ2-3 TRBV12-3/TRBV12-4 TGTGCCAGCAGCTCTTGGACAGATACGCAGTATTTT CASSSWTDTQYF
- few TRBJ1-1 TRBV29-1 TGCAGCGTGGGGATATCGCGGGCTGAAGCTTTCTTT CSVGISRAEAFF
TRBD2 few TRBJ2-1 TRBV28 TGTGCCAGCAGTTTACCTAGCGGGGGGCCGAATGAGCAGTTCTTC CASSLPSGGPNEQFF
- few TRBJ2-3 TRBV10-3 TGTGCCATCAGTGTCGGGACACCCAGTAAAAGCACAGATACGCAGTATTTT CAISVGTPSKSTDTQYF
- few TRBJ2-3 TRBV7-2 TGTGCCAGCAGCGAGGCACTATGGGGGGGCCAGACAGATACGCAGTATTTT CASSEALWGGQTDTQYF
- many TRBJ1-5 TRBV6-5 TGTGCCAGCAGTGCAGGGGCCAGCCTAGGGCAGCCCCAGCATTTT CASSAGASLGQPQHF
TRBD1 few TRBJ1-4 TRBV12-3/TRBV12-4 TGTGCCAGCAGTTTCTCAGGGGGCTATGAAAAACTGTTTTTT CASSFSGGYEKLFF
- few TRBJ1-3 TRBV10-3 TGTGCCATCAGGGGGACGTCCGGGAGCGACAACACCATATATTTT CAIRGTSGSDNTIYF
- many TRBJ2-1 TRBV19 TGTGCCAGTAGTCTAGAGAGCTCCTACAATGAGCAGTTCTTC CASSLESSYNEQFF
- few TRBJ1-5 TRBV12-3/TRBV12-4 TGTGCCAGCAGTTTAAGCCAGGGGCTTCAGCCCCAGCATTTT CASSLSQGLQPQHF
- many TRBJ1-4 TRBV9 TGTGCCAGCAGCGTACGGGGGATAAATGAAAAACTGTTTTTT CASSVRGINEKLFF
TRBD1 few TRBJ2-3 TRBV7-2 TGTGCCAGCAGCCTTACAGGGGGGACGCAGTATTTT CASSLTGGTQYF
- many TRBJ2-1 TRBV24-1 TGTGCCACCAGTGATCCAAAATTAGCGTACAATGAGCAGTTCTTC CATSDPKLAYNEQFF
- many TRBJ1-5 TRBV20-1 TGCAGTGCTTCTAGCCCACTCAGGGTCGGTCAGCCCCAGCATTTT CSASSPLRVGQPQHF
- - TRBJ2-3 TRBV6-2/TRBV6-3 TGTGCCAGCAGTTCCTACGGACCGTTCACAGATACGCAGTATTTT CASSSYGPFTDTQYF
- few TRBJ2-3 TRBV4-3 TGCGCCAGCAGTTCCACTCTAGCGCCCCCCCCGTGGGATACGCAGTATTTT CASSSTLAPPPWDTQYF